The T cell receptor beta chain described here comes from a study of T-cell reconstitution after alpha-beta-depleted transplantation in children. The CDR3 sequence is 14 residues long. The ends were cut back, 4 bases at V and 2 bases at J, with 11 bases in the middle. This clonotype appeared many times. The library targeted TCRbeta and was prepared with unique molecular identifiers. TCRdb ran MiXCR on the PCR reads and lists one entry per CDR3 protein. The table records a few hundred thousand distinct CDR3 sequences, 12% of them present only once. This receptor was obtained from a human donor who donated a stem cell graft to a child with combined immunodeficiency. This material consisted of PBMCs from the stem cell graft donor, taken from the stem cell graft. The chain couples TRBV12-3 or TRBV12-4 to TRBJ2-5, with a weak D call TRBD1 (6 bases). The CDR3 is CASSYWTVQETQYF. As DNA, the CDR3 is TGTGCCAGCAGTTACTGGACAGTTCAAGAGACCCAGTACTTC.